This paragraph reports one T cell receptor (beta chain). The data were obtained in a study of patients and donors after allogeneic stem cell transplantation. From the RT-PCR reads, TCRdb called clonotypes with MiXCR, one entry per CDR3 protein. The sample comprises around 150,000 distinct CDR3 sequences, about a third of which are singletons, and 50% to 65% rests with the top ten. Sequenced input: blood, either unsorted or a sorted T cell fraction (not recorded which). This clonotype originated in a human donor who was either an allogeneic HSCT recipient or a stem cell or donor lymphocyte infusion donor (not recorded which). It is not recorded whose cells these are; they may come from a transplant donor.

CDR3 protein: CASSPSTRSPDEQYF. The DNA of the CDR3 is TGTGCCAGCAGTCCCTCCACTAGATCCCCTGACGAGCAGTACTTC. The chain is built from TRBV27 and TRBJ2-7; tentative D call: TRBD2 (5 bases). This CDR3 is built from 15 residues. Germline V gives CDR1 MNHEY, CDR2 SMNVEV (reference sequence). The germline V and J ends were trimmed by 5 bases and 5 bases, with 19 bases remaining between them.